The subject of this entry is one T cell receptor (beta chain). Its specificity is unknown. A much bigger clone sits one base away, suggesting this may be a read error. These data belong to a study of T cells in Graves' hyperthyroidism and ophthalmopathy. Study details: Peripheral blood samples were taken at initial diagnosis, prior to any treatment. Overall study results and limits: The model anticipated ophthalmopathy a median 6.5 months pre-onset.

The source material, RNA transcripts, was used to amplify TCR beta CDR3 regions. HTBI primers were used for first-round RT-PCR of the TCR CDR3. TCRdb recomputed calls from the multiplex PCR reads with MiXCR, one row per CDR3 protein. The data show 500,000 to 750,000 distinct CDR3 sequences, 14% seen once. CDR1 is SNHLY, CDR2 FYNNEI, per germline. This CDR3 region has 14 residues. Source material: blood. The chain joins TRBV2 to TRBJ2-1; D ambiguous. This clonotype originated in a woman aged 18-35 years with Graves' ophthalmopathy. The CDR3 sequence is CACSDGPTYNEQFF. As DNA, the CDR3 is TGTGCCTGCAGTGACGGGCCCACCTACAATGAGCAGTTCTTC.